Listed below are T cell receptor beta chains from one sample, sequenced in a study of T-cell reconstitution after alpha-beta-depleted transplantation in children. TCRdb redid the calling of the PCR reads with MiXCR, one entry per CDR3 protein. The sample lists about 580,000 distinct CDR3 sequences, roughly 30% seen once, with 36% in the top ten. Specimen: PBMCs, collected before TCRalphabeta/CD19-depleted stem cell transplant. Every receptor here comes from a boy younger than two with Wiskott-Aldrich syndrome, due to receive a stem cell transplant. The CDR3 runs from the conserved cysteine through the conserved F or W. Fields, in order: V gene, clone size, J gene, D gene, CDR3 protein, CDR3 DNA. The D gene is left open where the match is weak. Not all rows give a size; the values are once, few, many and, for expanded clones, a class.

TRBV24-1	few	TRBJ2-1	NA	CATSDSAPGTYNEQFF	TGTGCCACCAGTGATTCAGCACCAGGGACCTACAATGAGCAGTTCTTC
TRBV11-1	NA	TRBJ2-3	TRBD1	CASSRARTGFGSTDTQYF	TGTGCCAGCAGCCGTGCGAGGACAGGGTTTGGTAGCACAGATACGCAGTATTTT
TRBV15	NA	TRBJ2-1	NA	CATSKLRGDEQFF	TGTGCCACCAGCAAACTCAGGGGGGATGAGCAGTTCTTC
TRBV10-3	NA	TRBJ2-1	TRBD2	CAISAIAGGPNEQFF	TGTGCCATCAGTGCAATAGCGGGAGGGCCGAATGAGCAGTTCTTC
TRBV2	few	TRBJ2-5	NA	CASDYHRETQYF	TGTGCCAGCGACTATCATCGGGAGACCCAGTACTTC
TRBV7-2	NA	TRBJ1-2	TRBD1	CAGSPGQGSGYTF	TGTGCCGGCAGCCCGGGACAGGGTAGTGGCTACACCTTC
TRBV10-3	NA	TRBJ2-7	NA	CAISDTPSPFEQYF	TGTGCCATCAGTGATACGCCCAGCCCCTTCGAGCAGTACTTC
TRBV12-3/TRBV12-4	few	TRBJ2-4	NA	CASTKGGDIQYF	TGTGCCAGCACCAAGGGGGGGGACATTCAGTACTTC
TRBV5-1	few	TRBJ2-2	NA	CASSLYQGRKGELFF	TGCGCCAGCAGCTTGTACCAGGGTCGGAAAGGGGAGCTGTTTTTT
TRBV5-1	few	TRBJ2-2	TRBD1	CASSSGTGTGFTGELFF	TGCGCCAGCAGCTCGGGAACCGGGACAGGGTTCACCGGGGAGCTGTTTTTT
TRBV5-1	few	TRBJ2-6	NA	CASRMTETGANVLTF	TGCGCCAGCAGAATGACTGAGACTGGGGCCAACGTCCTGACTTTC
TRBV15	few	TRBJ2-7	TRBD1	CATSAPGTGAYEQYF	TGTGCCACCAGCGCTCCCGGGACAGGGGCCTACGAGCAGTACTTC
TRBV2	few	TRBJ2-1	NA	CASSGQYNEQFF	TGTGCCAGCAGCGGGCAGTACAATGAGCAGTTCTTC
TRBV5-1	NA	TRBJ2-1	NA	CASSLELNSEQFF	TGCGCCAGCAGCTTGGAACTGAACTCTGAGCAGTTCTTC
TRBV5-1	NA	TRBJ2-5	TRBD1	CASSPQGAREETQYF	TGCGCCAGCAGCCCTCAGGGGGCTCGCGAGGAGACCCAGTACTTC
TRBV10-2	few	TRBJ2-1	NA	CASSPEVGNEQFF	TGCGCCAGCAGCCCCGAGGTGGGAAATGAGCAGTTCTTC